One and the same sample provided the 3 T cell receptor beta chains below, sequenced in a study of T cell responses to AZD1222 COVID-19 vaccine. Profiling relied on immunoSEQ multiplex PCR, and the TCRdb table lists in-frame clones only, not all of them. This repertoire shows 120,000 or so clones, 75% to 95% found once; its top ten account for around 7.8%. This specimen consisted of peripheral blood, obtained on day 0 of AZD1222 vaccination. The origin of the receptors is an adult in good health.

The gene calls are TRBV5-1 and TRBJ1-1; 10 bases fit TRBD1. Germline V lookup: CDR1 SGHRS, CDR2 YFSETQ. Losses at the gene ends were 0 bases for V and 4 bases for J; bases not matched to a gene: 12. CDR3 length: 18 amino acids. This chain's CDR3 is CASSLVGGQGGPGTEAFF. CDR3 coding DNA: TGCGCCAGCAGCTTGGTGGGAGGACAGGGGGGCCCGGGCACTGAAGCTTTCTTT.

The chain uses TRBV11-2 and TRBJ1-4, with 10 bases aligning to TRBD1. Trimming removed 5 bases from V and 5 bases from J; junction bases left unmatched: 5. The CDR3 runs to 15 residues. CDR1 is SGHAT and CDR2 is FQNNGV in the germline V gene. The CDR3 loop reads CASSRDRGPNEKLFF. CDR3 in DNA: TGTGCCAGCAGCCGGGACAGGGGACCAAATGAAAAACTGTTTTTT.

CDR3 nucleotide sequence: TGTGCTAGTGGTTTCGGCGGGGAGACAGATACGCAGTATTTT. Translated, it gives CASGFGGETDTQYF. V and J are TRBV12-5 and TRBJ2-3; a weak D match, TRBD2 (6 bases). Germline lookup yields CDR1 LGHNT and CDR2 FRNRAP. Trimming took 3 bases from V and 3 from J, leaving 10 bases between them. The CDR3 extends over 14 amino acids.